This T cell receptor beta chain is from a study of T cell repertoires in cytomegalovirus infection (dated 2019 in TCRdb). About the study as a whole: Donor HLA type was relevant to the analysis, because carriage of CMV infection together with the matching HLA type was indicated by public TCR beta signatures. What the work shows at the level of the full study, not this receptor alone: Cumulative frequency of public TCR beta family members discriminated carriers of CMV infection plus the relevant HLA type in this cohort and an independent roughly 330-donor cohort. The ex vivo response was dominated by HLA-C-restricted CMV-specific TCR beta clonotypes, and the single most frequent clonotype in two of eight donors was supplied by these HLA-C-restricted clonotypes.

Inclusive of the bounding cysteine and phenylalanine, the CDR3 is 13 residues long. The sequence is cut down to CDR3 DNA, 39 bases in frame from base 1. Per the germline V gene, SGHTA is the CDR1 and FQGNSA is the CDR2. V sheds 1 base and J sheds 6 bases, leaving 4 bases between their ends. TCRdb lists the instrument as Illumina HiSeq 1500. Clones were called with MiXCR by TCRdb after fastp trimmed the public reads at Q25, and only in-frame beta chains were retained. When rows share a CDR3 protein, they turn into one entry using the most common DNA and genes. The sample table contains 250,000 to 300,000 distinct CDR3 sequences; only one count was recorded for roughly 15% of them. Around 8.8% of the sample is taken by the ten largest. This clonotype has ten or more counts. It lacks a known antigen. Base qualities are not provided; no much larger clone lies one nucleotide away.

This receptor was identified in a human donor in good health (CMV status not recorded). Some clones in this sample may be carry-over from other donors' samples. The V and J segments used are TRBV7-2 and TRBJ1-6; no D segment can be confidently identified. Input material: PBMCs. The CDR3 has the sequence CASSLVSNSPLHF. The DNA sequence follows: TGTGCCAGCAGCTTAGTTTCTAATTCACCCCTCCACTTT.